Shown below are 18 T cell receptor beta chains from a single sample sequenced in a study of early T cells in non-severe SARS-CoV-2 infection. Via MiXCR, TCRdb re-called the 5' RACE reads, giving one row per CDR3 protein. Of roughly 56,000 distinct CDR3 sequences listed, roughly 12% are singletons. The material sequenced was whole blood. The receptors were sampled from an adult who was a healthcare worker with PCR-confirmed SARS-CoV-2 infection or an uninfected control (not recorded which).

This clonotype was counted ten times or more. The rearrangement links TRBV9 to TRBJ1-2; D uncertain. Trimming left V 0 bases short and J 8 bases short, with 5 bases between. The CDR3 loop spans 11 amino acids. Germline CDR1 reads SGDLS; CDR2 reads YYNGEE. This CDR3 reads CASSVANGYTF. CDR3 nucleotides: TGTGCCAGCAGCGTAGCGAACGGCTACACCTTC.

This clonotype was seen once. A much more abundant neighbour one base away suggests this may be a read error. V usage is TRBV28 and J usage is TRBJ1-4, with 8 bases fitting TRBD1. The CDR3 runs 13 residues. V trimming: 7 bases; J trimming: 8 bases; junction bases outside the gene matches: 6. The germline gives CDR1 MDHEN, CDR2 SYDVKM. The CDR3 sequence is CASKDRVVEKLFF. For the CDR3, the DNA is TGTGCCAGCAAGGACAGGGTGGTCGAAAAACTGTTTTTT.

This clonotype was recorded a few times. The rearrangement links TRBV7-3 to TRBJ2-3, with 11 bases aligning to TRBD1. This CDR3 is built from 15 residues. Germline assignment: CDR1 SGHTA and CDR2 FQGTGA. V was clipped by 0 bases and J by 5 bases; unmatched bases: 1. CDR3 sequence reads: CASSLTGQGGDTQYF. CDR3 DNA: TGTGCCAGCAGCTTAACGGGACAGGGGGGAGATACGCAGTATTTT.

This clonotype was observed at least ten times. V is TRBV6-2 or TRBV6-3 and J is TRBJ1-2, with unresolved D. This CDR3 region has 14 residues. Germline V gene data show CDR1 as MNHEY and CDR2 as SVGEGT. The V and J ends lost 6 bases and 0 bases respectively, with 11 bases between them. CDR3 amino acids: CASSRDRANYGYTF. In DNA form, the CDR3 reads TGTGCCAGCAGCCGAGACCGGGCTAACTATGGCTACACCTTC.

This clonotype was counted many times. The chain recombines TRBV11-2 with TRBJ2-1; 11 bases agree with TRBD2. The germline V gene encodes CDR1 SGHAT and CDR2 FQNNGV. The CDR3 consists of 15 residues. Trimming took 5 bases from V and 10 from J; bases not matched to a gene: 10. Here the CDR3 reads CASSLSGGALEEQFF. In DNA form, the CDR3 reads TGTGCCAGCAGCCTTAGCGGGGGGGCGCTTGAGGAGCAGTTCTTC.

This clonotype occurred many times. V and J are TRBV2 and TRBJ1-5; 9 bases map to TRBD1. Germline loops: CDR1 SNHLY, CDR2 FYNNEI. Trimming cost V 7 bases and J 6 bases; bases outside gene matches: 4. The length of the CDR3 is 13 residues. CDR3 nucleotides: TGTGCCAGCAAGGACAGGGGCGGTCAGCCCCAGCATTTT. Translated, it gives CASKDRGGQPQHF.

This clonotype has only a few counts. V is TRBV20-1 and J is TRBJ2-1, with TRBD2 as a possible D gene (5 bases). The CDR3 contains 16 residues. V was clipped by 0 bases and J by 2 bases, with 14 bases between them. Per germline, CDR1 DFQATT and CDR2 SNEGSKA (reference sequence). The CDR3 DNA follows: TGCAGTGCTAGAGATGGACTCAGGATCCCCTACAATGAGCAGTTCTTC. This codes for CSARDGLRIPYNEQFF.

This clonotype was picked up a small number of times. The rearrangement joins TRBV24-1 to TRBJ1-1; D call uncertain. CDR1 and CDR2 from the germline V gene are KGHDR and SFDVKD. V was clipped by 1 base and J by 8 bases, with 7 bases between them. This CDR3 has 12 amino acids. CDR3 residues: CATSDLREEAFF. The CDR3 region has the DNA TGTGCCACCAGTGATTTACGCGAGGAAGCTTTCTTT.

The CDR3 nucleotides read TGTGCCAGCACCTCAGGGTTGACTGAAGCTTTCTTT. Protein sequence: CASTSGLTEAFF. The chain carries TRBV25-1 and TRBJ1-1, with D tentatively TRBD1 (5 bases). The CDR3 runs 12 residues. Trimming left V 7 bases short and J 5 bases short, with 11 bases between. CDR1 is MGHDK, CDR2 SYGVNS, per germline.

This clonotype came up a few times. The rearrangement links TRBV19 to TRBJ1-2; D is undetermined. Germline assignment: CDR1 LNHDA and CDR2 SQIVND (reference sequence). This CDR3 has 11 amino acids. The V end lost 6 bases, the J end lost 7 bases, and 9 bases lay between the germline ends. CDR3 bases: TGTGCCAGTAGCCCTCAAGTTGGCTACACCTTC. Translated, it gives CASSPQVGYTF.

This rearrangement joins TRBV10-3 to TRBJ1-1; D is ambiguous. Germline V gene lookup returns CDR1 ENHRY and CDR2 SYGVKD. Between the trimmed V and J ends, which lost 10 bases and 2 bases, there was a span of 14 bases. The CDR3 runs 13 residues. CDR3 residues: CATLKPDNTEAFF. The CDR3 coding sequence is TGTGCCACCCTAAAGCCAGATAACACTGAAGCTTTCTTT.

This clonotype was observed at least ten times. CDR3 loop: CSARGASLTGELFF. The DNA of the CDR3 is TGCAGTGCTAGAGGGGCTAGTCTCACCGGGGAGCTGTTTTTT. The chain joins TRBV20-1 to TRBJ2-2; no definite D call. Germline lookup yields CDR1 DFQATT and CDR2 SNEGSKA (reference sequence). V lost 1 base and J lost 4, with 10 bases in between. The CDR3 contains 14 residues.

V and J are TRBV7-9 and TRBJ2-3; possible D gene TRBD2, 5 bases. This CDR3 has 14 residues. CDR1 SEHNR and CDR2 FQNEAQ come from the germline V gene (reference sequence). The V gene lost 2 bases and the J gene lost 2 bases, with 8 bases spanning the gap. This CDR3 reads CASSLTGNTDTQYF. DNA for the CDR3: TGTGCCAGCAGCTTAACCGGGAACACAGATACGCAGTATTTT.

The chain employs TRBV27 and TRBJ1-1, with no clear D. V lost 2 bases to trimming and J lost 1 base, with 5 bases between them. This CDR3 is built from 13 residues. The germline CDR1 and CDR2 sequences are MNHEY and SMNVEV (reference sequence). The CDR3: CASSLKGNTEAFF. The CDR3 coding sequence is TGTGCCAGCAGTTTAAAGGGGAACACTGAAGCTTTCTTT.

This clonotype was counted ten times or more. The chain is built from TRBV7-2 and TRBJ1-3, with D possibly being TRBD1 (5 bases). The V end was cut by 3 bases, the J end by 6 bases, with 12 bases between. The CDR3 spans 14 residues. The germline CDR1 and CDR2 sequences are SGHTA and FQGNSA. The CDR3 DNA follows: TGTGCCAGCAGCTTGGAGGGGCCGGAAAACACCATATATTTT. Amino acids: CASSLEGPENTIYF.

The V gene is TRBV15, the J gene TRBJ1-5; D is ambiguous. The CDR3 runs to 12 residues. Germline values: CDR1 LNHNV, CDR2 YYDKDF (reference sequence). Deletions cut 4 bases from V and 3 bases from J, with 4 bases between. CDR3 in amino acids: CATSIDNQPQHF. For the CDR3, the DNA is TGTGCCACCAGCATCGACAATCAGCCCCAGCATTTT.

A few counts support this clonotype. This chain uses TRBV4-1 with TRBJ2-1; D is uncertain. The CDR3 sequence is 13 residues long. Deletions cut 4 bases from V and 5 bases from J, with 9 bases between. From germline, CDR1 is MGHRA and CDR2 YSYEKL. CDR3 sequence (DNA): TGCGCCAGCAGCCCCCAGGCCCACAATGAGCAGTTCTTC. It codes for CASSPQAHNEQFF.

The chain links TRBV6-2 or TRBV6-3 to TRBJ2-1; 7 bases agree with TRBD2. The CDR3 has 11 amino acids. V lost 5 bases and J lost 9; bases outside the gene matches: 1. Germline CDR1 MNHEY, CDR2 SVGEGT. CDR3 amino acids: CASSGGSEQFF. In DNA form, the CDR3 reads TGTGCCAGCAGTGGCGGGAGTGAGCAGTTCTTC.